Below, 22 T cell receptor beta chains from the same sample are listed, as sequenced in a study of T cells in localized non-small cell lung cancer. Profiled with immunoSEQ multiplex PCR; TCRdb holds only in-frame clones, not every one. The profile shows around 78,000 clones, around 90% of them singletons. The source was peripheral blood, collected before any cancer treatment. Receptors were obtained from a woman aged 35 to 70 with stage I squamous cell lung carcinoma.

The V and J genes are TRBV29-1 and TRBJ1-2, with 9 bases fitting TRBD1. The CDR3 is 14 amino acids. From germline, CDR1 is SQVTM and CDR2 ANQGSEA. With 5 bases clipped from V and 2 bases from J, the junction kept 6 bases outside the gene matches. CDR3 nucleotide sequence: TGCAGCGTTCCTTACAGGGGGCGCAACTATGGCTACACCTTC. It codes for CSVPYRGRNYGYTF.

The J gene is TRBJ2-5, the V gene TRBV7-9; no reliable D call. Germline loops: CDR1 SEHNR, CDR2 FQNEAQ (reference sequence). The CDR3 has 17 residues. The V gene lost 0 bases and the J gene lost 4 bases, with 18 bases spanning the gap. The CDR3 spells CASSLAVLVGKSETQYF. The CDR3 nucleotides are TGTGCCAGCAGCTTAGCTGTTCTAGTGGGGAAGTCAGAGACCCAGTACTTC.

The chain links TRBV18 to TRBJ1-5, with a weak D call TRBD1 (6 bases). This CDR3 is 15 amino acids long. V was cut by 3 bases and J by 7 bases, with 16 bases left in between. Germline-derived CDR1 and CDR2 are KGHSH and LQKENI. The CDR3 region has the DNA TGTGCCAGCTCACCGCCGGGACACTCTTCGCAGCCCCAGCATTTT. Residues: CASSPPGHSSQPQHF.

The rearrangement joins TRBV19 to TRBJ1-1, with TRBD1 matching 8 bases. With V trimmed by 5 bases and J by 12 bases, 8 bases remained unmatched. This CDR3 is built from 12 residues. Germline-derived CDR1 and CDR2 are LNHDA and SQIVND (reference sequence). The CDR3 spells CASSPRRQGPFF. The DNA for the CDR3 is TGTGCCAGTAGTCCCCGACGACAGGGGCCTTTCTTT.

The chain joins TRBV5-1 to TRBJ1-3, with D possibly matching TRBD1 (5 bases). Trimming took off 1 base at V and 1 base at J, with 15 bases between the two ends. The CDR3 covers 17 residues. Germline CDR1 and CDR2: SGHRS and YFSETQ. The CDR3 spells CASSLWPAGLSGNTIYF. For the CDR3, the DNA is TGCGCCAGCAGCTTGTGGCCCGCGGGACTGTCTGGAAACACCATATATTTT.

V is TRBV12-5 and J is TRBJ2-2; the D is unclear. With 5 bases removed from V and 1 base from J, the gap between germline ends came to 8 bases. CDR3 length: 14 residues. Germline CDR1 is LGHNT and CDR2 is FRNRAP. The CDR3 bases are TGTGCTAGTGGTAGCCTAGGGAACACCGGGGAGCTGTTTTTT. Translating it yields CASGSLGNTGELFF.

Notes on this clone: Within the sample, other DNA sequences also encode this same CDR3. The chain has TRBV7-8 and TRBJ1-1; no definite D call. This CDR3 is 14 amino acids long. Trimming cost V 2 bases and J 2 bases, with 9 bases left between them. Germline V CDR1 and CDR2: SGHVS, FQNEAQ. The CDR3 is CASSLQAGNTEAFF. The CDR3 region has the DNA TGTGCCAGCAGCTTACAGGCCGGTAACACTGAAGCTTTCTTT.

The DNA of the CDR3 is TGTGCCAGCAGACTGGGCAACGAGCAGTACTTC. It is translated as CASRLGNEQYF. The chain uses TRBV7-9 and TRBJ2-7, with no clear D. Germline lookup yields CDR1 SEHNR and CDR2 FQNEAQ (reference sequence). The V end was cut by 6 bases, the J end by 5 bases, with 8 bases between. The CDR3 is 11 amino acids.

The genes are TRBV9 and TRBJ1-3; 8 bases are shared with TRBD1. This CDR3 spans 18 amino acids. Germline V gives CDR1 SGDLS, CDR2 YYNGEE. The V and J ends lost 0 bases and 0 bases, in that order; junction bases with no gene match: 8. The CDR3 loop reads CASSVGPGGSISGNTIYF. As DNA, the CDR3 is TGTGCCAGCAGCGTAGGGCCAGGGGGCTCAATCTCTGGAAACACCATATATTTT.

The J gene is TRBJ1-3, the V gene TRBV9; 7 bases line up with TRBD1. The CDR3 runs to 15 residues. J was trimmed by 0 bases and V by 3 bases; bases with no gene match: 3. The germline CDR1 and CDR2 sequences are SGDLS and YYNGEE. The CDR3 is CASSGTGSSGNTIYF. CDR3 DNA sequence: TGTGCCAGCAGCGGGACAGGAAGCTCTGGAAACACCATATATTTT.

The rearrangement joins TRBV10-3 to TRBJ2-1, with 9 bases fitting TRBD1. CDR3 length equals 15 residues. V trimming: 8 bases; J trimming: 8 bases; junction bases outside the gene matches: 13. Looked up from germline, CDR1 is ENHRY and CDR2 is SYGVKD. The CDR3 DNA follows: TGTGCCATCCAGCCGGGACAGGGTACTAGGGATGAGCAGTTCTTC. Its translation: CAIQPGQGTRDEQFF.

The CDR3 reads CASRVETQYF. The CDR3 DNA follows: TGTGCCAGCAGAGTAGAGACCCAGTACTTC. The rearrangement uses TRBV2 and TRBJ2-5; no reliable D call. The CDR3 covers 10 residues. Germline lookup yields CDR1 SNHLY and CDR2 FYNNEI. Trimming stripped 6 bases from V and 4 bases from J, with 3 bases between.

The chain has TRBV5-1 and TRBJ1-1; 8 nucleotides agree with TRBD1. CDR3 size: 14 residues. From germline, CDR1 is SGHRS and CDR2 YFSETQ. The trim removed 4 bases at V and 3 bases at J, leaving 5 bases unmatched. In nucleotides, the CDR3 is TGCGCCAGCAGCGGGGGACAGGTTTACACTGAAGCTTTCTTT. Encoded protein: CASSGGQVYTEAFF.

The chain combines TRBV5-1 with TRBJ1-2; TRBD1 aligns across 8 bases. After removal of 0 bases from V and 4 bases from J, the junction contained 8 bases not matched to a gene. The CDR3 length is 16 residues. The germline gives CDR1 SGHRS, CDR2 YFSETQ. The CDR3 nucleotides are TGCGCCAGCAGCTTGGCCCCGGACAGGGATGGCTATGGCTACACCTTC. This encodes CASSLAPDRDGYGYTF.

This clone occurred a few times. This chain connects TRBV7-3 to TRBJ1-2, with D possibly matching TRBD1 (6 bases). Between the trimmed V and J ends, which lost 5 bases and 4 bases, there was a span of 17 bases. CDR1 is SGHTA and CDR2 is FQGTGA in the germline V gene. This CDR3 has 15 residues. The CDR3 here is CASSPDRFSSYGYTF. Here the CDR3 DNA reads TGTGCCAGCAGCCCCGACAGGTTCTCGAGCTATGGCTACACCTTC.

The chain links TRBV6-1 to TRBJ1-1; TRBD1 is a possible D gene (5 bases). V lost 1 base and J lost 4, with 13 bases in between. The CDR3 runs to 15 residues. The germline V gene has CDR1 MNHNS and CDR2 SASEGT. The CDR3 reads CASSEEPGVGTEAFF. CDR3 nucleotide sequence: TGTGCCAGCAGTGAAGAACCGGGGGTGGGCACTGAAGCTTTCTTT.

The chain joins TRBV5-1 to TRBJ1-5; 7 bases fit TRBD1. CDR1 and CDR2 from the germline V gene are SGHRS and YFSETQ. V lost 4 bases and J lost 4; bases outside the gene matches: 5. The CDR3 covers 14 residues. The CDR3 loop reads CASSTGEWNQPQHF. DNA of the CDR3: TGCGCCAGCAGCACAGGGGAGTGGAATCAGCCCCAGCATTTT.

A remark on this clone: The junction departs from germline at one end; a sequencing error may be responsible. The chain links TRBV6-6 to TRBJ1-1, with a weak D call TRBD1 (5 bases). Germline V gene lookup returns CDR1 MNHNY and CDR2 SVGAGI (reference sequence). The CDR3 loop spans 14 amino acids. As DNA, the CDR3 is TGTGCCAGCAGCTACTCGCAGGGAGGGACTGAAGCTTTCTTT. Translated, it gives CASSYSQGGTEAFF.

The chain joins TRBV28 to TRBJ1-2; D is uncertain. Germline V gene lookup returns CDR1 MDHEN and CDR2 SYDVKM. V gave up 2 bases and J gave up 4 bases, with 5 bases separating them. This CDR3 contains 12 residues. CDR3 protein: CASSLGGYGYTF. Here the CDR3 DNA reads TGTGCCAGCAGTTTAGGTGGCTATGGCTACACCTTC.

This chain links TRBV7-6 with TRBJ2-3; weak D call: TRBD2 (5 bases). This CDR3 spans 14 amino acids. Trimming took off 4 bases at V and 1 base at J, with 9 bases between the two ends. CDR1 and CDR2 (germline): SGHVS, FNYEAQ. The CDR3 protein is CASSSGLGTDTQYF. The CDR3 region has the DNA TGTGCCAGCAGCTCCGGACTGGGCACAGATACGCAGTATTTT.

The chain uses TRBV9 and TRBJ2-1; 7 nucleotides match TRBD2. Germline V gene lookup returns CDR1 SGDLS and CDR2 YYNGEE. This CDR3 comprises 14 residues. With V trimmed by 1 base and J by 6 bases, 4 bases remained unmatched. The CDR3 is CASSVTTSPNEQFF. DNA for the CDR3: TGTGCCAGCAGCGTAACGACTAGCCCCAATGAGCAGTTCTTC. Variable domain in full (rest from reference TRBV9 and TRBJ2-1): DSGVTQTPKHLITATGQRVTLRCSPRSGDLSVYWYQQSLDQGLQFLIQYYNGEERAKGNILERFSAQQFPDLHSELNLSSLELGDSALYFCASSVTTSPNEQFFGPGTRLTVL.

The chain has TRBV5-1 and TRBJ2-5; 9 nucleotides align to TRBD2. The end of the DNA fits TRBJ2-7 better, so the J call may be wrong. The CDR3 spans 15 residues. The germline CDR1 and CDR2 sequences are SGHRS and YFSETQ. DNA for the CDR3: TGCGCCAGCAGCTTGGCGGCTAGCGGGGCCTACGAGCAGTACTTC. It is translated as CASSLAASGAYEQYF.